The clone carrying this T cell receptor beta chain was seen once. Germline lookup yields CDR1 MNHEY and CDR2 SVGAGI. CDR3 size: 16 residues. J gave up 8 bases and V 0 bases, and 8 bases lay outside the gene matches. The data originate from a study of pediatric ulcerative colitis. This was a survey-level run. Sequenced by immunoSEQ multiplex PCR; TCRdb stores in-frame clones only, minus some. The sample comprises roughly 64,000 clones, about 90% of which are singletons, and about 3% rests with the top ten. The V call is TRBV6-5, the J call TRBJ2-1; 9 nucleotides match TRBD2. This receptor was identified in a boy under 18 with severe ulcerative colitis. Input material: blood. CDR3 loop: CASSYSLAGFLDEQFF. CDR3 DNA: TGTGCCAGCAGTTACTCCCTAGCGGGGTTTTTGGATGAGCAGTTCTTC.